Each of the 21 T cell receptor beta chains below was sequenced from the same sample in a study of T cell responses to AZD1222 COVID-19 vaccine. Profiling relied on immunoSEQ multiplex PCR, and the TCRdb table lists in-frame clones only, not all of them. Altogether over 140,000 clones are present, roughly 92% being singletons, with the ten largest covering 4% to 5.5%. The specimen comprised peripheral blood, sampled on day 0 of AZD1222 vaccination. Source of these receptors: an adult in good health.

The V gene is TRBV11-3, the J gene TRBJ2-1, with 8 bases fitting TRBD1. The CDR3 is 15 amino acids. V was clipped by 5 bases and J by 2 bases; unmatched bases: 5. The V gene's germline CDR1 is SGHNT and CDR2 YENEEA. CDR3: CASSRGTGTYNEQFF. CDR3 DNA: TGTGCCAGCAGCCGCGGGACAGGCACCTACAATGAGCAGTTCTTC.

The chain employs TRBV9 and TRBJ2-1; 14 positions agree with TRBD2. The CDR3 spans 17 residues. From germline, CDR1 is SGDLS and CDR2 YYNGEE. V dropped 4 bases and J dropped 7; count of bases not matched to a gene: 10. CDR3 nucleotide sequence: TGTGCCAGCAGCTCCAGACTAGCGGGGGGGAGGCTGAATGAGCAGTTCTTC. This encodes CASSSRLAGGRLNEQFF. Supplemented by reference TRBV9 and TRBJ2-1, the full variable domain reads DSGVTQTPKHLITATGQRVTLRCSPRSGDLSVYWYQQSLDQGLQFLIQYYNGEERAKGNILERFSAQQFPDLHSELNLSSLELGDSALYFCASSSRLAGGRLNEQFFGPGTRLTVL.

The chain recombines TRBV12-3 or TRBV12-4 with TRBJ2-7, with D unclear. This CDR3 comprises 12 residues. Trimming stripped 5 bases from V and 5 bases from J, with 10 bases between. For the CDR3, the DNA is TGTGCCAGCAGTCACCGGACGGACGAGCAGTACTTC. It specifies CASSHRTDEQYF.

This clone has just a few counts. The rearrangement uses TRBV20-1 and TRBJ2-2; no firm D call. Per the germline V gene, CDR1 is DFQATT and CDR2 is SNEGSKA (reference sequence). V lost 3 bases and J 0 bases, leaving 8 bases between the germline ends. The CDR3 consists of 14 residues. The CDR3 DNA is TGCAGTGCTAGTTTCAGAACGAACACCGGGGAGCTGTTTTTT. Encoded protein: CSASFRTNTGELFF.

V usage is TRBV29-1 and J usage is TRBJ1-5; 11 nucleotides line up with TRBD1. V gave up 6 bases and J gave up 6 bases; unmatched junction bases: 7. CDR1 is SQVTM, CDR2 ANQGSEA, per germline. CDR3 length equals 14 residues. CDR3 loop: CSVWDRGKGQPQHF. Here the CDR3 DNA reads TGCAGCGTCTGGGACAGGGGGAAGGGTCAGCCCCAGCATTTT.

The chain couples TRBV6-5 to TRBJ1-4, with D perhaps TRBD1 (5 bases). Germline CDR1 MNHEY, CDR2 SVGAGI. Trimming left V 10 bases short and J 7 bases short, with 13 bases between. This CDR3 spans 12 amino acids. DNA of the CDR3: TGTGCCACTGGGACGGGGAGTGAAAAACTGTTTTTT. This translates into CATGTGSEKLFF.

The chain has TRBV27 and TRBJ2-7; 7 nucleotides agree with TRBD1. The V and J ends lost 4 bases and 4 bases, in that order; junction bases with no gene match: 7. The CDR3 is 14 residues long. Germline V CDR1 and CDR2: MNHEY, SMNVEV (reference sequence). The CDR3 DNA is TGTGCCAGCAGTTCGCAGGGGGAGCGGTACGAGCAGTACTTC. It encodes CASSSQGERYEQYF.

In DNA, the CDR3 is TGTGCCAGCACATTACAGGGGATCAGGAATCAGCCCCAGCATTTT. It codes for CASTLQGIRNQPQHF. V usage is TRBV2 and J usage is TRBJ1-5, with 7 bases identical to TRBD1. V lost 7 bases to trimming and J lost 4 bases; unmatched junction nucleotides: 10. This CDR3 has 15 amino acids. Germline CDR1 and CDR2: SNHLY and FYNNEI.

V and J are TRBV24-1 and TRBJ2-1; 10 bases line up with TRBD2. CDR1 KGHDR and CDR2 SFDVKD come from the germline V gene. The ends lost 5 bases at V and 2 bases at J; junction bases unmatched: 8. The CDR3 has 17 residues. CDR3 nucleotides: TGTGCCACCAGTGGGAGCCTGGGGACTAGCGCCTACAATGAGCAGTTCTTC. Translating gives CATSGSLGTSAYNEQFF.

This chain connects TRBV19 to TRBJ2-1; a weak D match, TRBD2 (6 bases). Per germline, CDR1 LNHDA and CDR2 SQIVND (reference sequence). This CDR3 comprises 17 residues. V gave up 7 bases and J gave up 0 bases, with 19 bases separating them. CDR3 protein: CASNPGAGRSSYNEQFF. CDR3 coding DNA: TGTGCCAGTAACCCCGGGGCGGGAAGAAGCTCCTACAATGAGCAGTTCTTC.

This clone has more than one count but fewer than ten. This chain connects TRBV7-9 to TRBJ2-7; D gene ambiguous. V lost 3 bases and J 4 bases, leaving 13 bases between the germline ends. Germline V CDR1 and CDR2: SEHNR, FQNEAQ (reference sequence). The length of the CDR3 is 14 residues. CDR3 protein: CASSFYPESYEQYF. For the CDR3, the DNA is TGTGCCAGCAGCTTTTATCCTGAAAGTTACGAGCAGTACTTC.

The chain links TRBV19 to TRBJ1-1; tentatively, D is TRBD1 (6 bases). Germline CDR1 is LNHDA and CDR2 is SQIVND (reference sequence). The CDR3 spans 13 residues. V was trimmed by 8 bases and J by 4 bases, leaving 14 bases between them. The CDR3 DNA reads as TGTGCCAGTGCCTGGGGGGCGAGCACTGAAGCTTTCTTT. Its translation is CASAWGASTEAFF.

The chain couples TRBV5-1 to TRBJ2-7; 7 bases are shared with TRBD1. This CDR3 spans 14 amino acids. Trimming cost V 7 bases and J 6 bases; bases outside gene matches: 13. In germline, CDR1 is SGHRS, CDR2 YFSETQ. CDR3 loop: CASRAAGQDREQYF. The CDR3 DNA is TGCGCCAGCCGTGCCGCAGGACAGGACCGCGAGCAGTACTTC.

The gene calls are TRBV2 and TRBJ1-5; 11 bases are shared with TRBD1. Germline-derived CDR1 and CDR2 are SNHLY and FYNNEI. J gave up 7 bases and V 5 bases, and 7 bases lay outside the gene matches. CDR3 length: 15 amino acids. CDR3 DNA sequence: TGTGCCAGCAGTCGCGGGACAGGGGGTAACCAGCCCCAGCATTTT. Translation: CASSRGTGGNQPQHF.

This clone appeared once. The chain carries TRBV7-2 and TRBJ1-1; unclear D gene. The CDR3 length is 14 residues. The V and J ends lost 0 bases and 0 bases respectively, with 5 bases between them. Looked up from germline, CDR1 is SGHTA and CDR2 is FQGNSA. The CDR3 nucleotides are TGTGCCAGCAGCTTAGCAGGATTGAACACTGAAGCTTTCTTT. Its translation: CASSLAGLNTEAFF.

The J gene is TRBJ2-7, the V gene TRBV4-1; 8 bases line up with TRBD2. This CDR3 contains 18 residues. Germline loops: CDR1 MGHRA, CDR2 YSYEKL. The ends lost 0 bases at V and 5 bases at J; junction bases unmatched: 15. In DNA, the CDR3 is TGCGCCAGCAGCCAAGATCTTAGCGGGGCTAGTTTTGTCGACGAGCAGTACTTC. Translating it yields CASSQDLSGASFVDEQYF.

This chain connects TRBV16 to TRBJ2-7; possibly TRBD2 for D (6 bases). This CDR3 is 14 amino acids long. Germline V gene lookup returns CDR1 KGHSY and CDR2 FQNENV. V was pared by 7 bases and J by 1 base, with 14 bases between. The CDR3 sequence is CASTSGSSSYEQYF. CDR3 in DNA: TGTGCCAGCACCAGCGGGTCCAGTTCCTACGAGCAGTACTTC.

V and J are TRBV7-9 and TRBJ2-1; tentative D call: TRBD2 (6 bases). CDR3 size: 15 residues. Germline V gene data show CDR1 as SEHNR and CDR2 as FQNEAQ (reference sequence). Trimming left V 5 bases short and J 7 bases short, with 18 bases between. This CDR3 reads CASSQGGMGRNEQFF. DNA of the CDR3: TGTGCCAGCAGCCAAGGCGGGATGGGTAGGAATGAGCAGTTCTTC. Combining the CDR3 with reference TRBV7-9 and TRBJ2-1 gives the whole variable domain DTGVSQNPRHKITKRGQNVTFRCDPISEHNRLYWYRQTLGQGPEFLTYFQNEAQLEKSRLLSDRFSAERPKGSFSTLEIQRTEQGDSAMYLCASSQGGMGRNEQFFGPGTRLTVL.

The V call is TRBV2, the J call TRBJ1-5; D unresolved. The CDR3 spans 14 residues. Germline loops: CDR1 SNHLY, CDR2 FYNNEI. V shed 5 bases and J shed 3 bases, with 11 bases lying between them. The CDR3 DNA reads as TGTGCCAGCAGTAACGACAACGCCAATCAGCCCCAGCATTTT. It encodes CASSNDNANQPQHF.

The chain recombines TRBV6-4 with TRBJ1-5, with D unresolved. V dropped 6 bases and J dropped 2 bases, with 11 bases sitting between them. CDR3 length: 14 amino acids. Germline V gene sequence: CDR1 MRHNA, CDR2 SNTAGT. The CDR3 DNA is TGTGCCAGCAGCACGGACGGAGGCAATCAGCCCCAGCATTTT. Its translation is CASSTDGGNQPQHF.

The chain carries TRBV7-9 and TRBJ1-5; 9 nucleotides align to TRBD1. The CDR3 runs 15 residues. Germline V gene data show CDR1 as SEHNR and CDR2 as FQNEAQ (reference sequence). J gave up 7 bases and V 2 bases, and 6 bases lay outside the gene matches. The CDR3 DNA sequence: TGTGCCAGCAGCTTAACAGGGGGCGCGGGACAGCCCCAGCATTTT. This sequence encodes CASSLTGGAGQPQHF.